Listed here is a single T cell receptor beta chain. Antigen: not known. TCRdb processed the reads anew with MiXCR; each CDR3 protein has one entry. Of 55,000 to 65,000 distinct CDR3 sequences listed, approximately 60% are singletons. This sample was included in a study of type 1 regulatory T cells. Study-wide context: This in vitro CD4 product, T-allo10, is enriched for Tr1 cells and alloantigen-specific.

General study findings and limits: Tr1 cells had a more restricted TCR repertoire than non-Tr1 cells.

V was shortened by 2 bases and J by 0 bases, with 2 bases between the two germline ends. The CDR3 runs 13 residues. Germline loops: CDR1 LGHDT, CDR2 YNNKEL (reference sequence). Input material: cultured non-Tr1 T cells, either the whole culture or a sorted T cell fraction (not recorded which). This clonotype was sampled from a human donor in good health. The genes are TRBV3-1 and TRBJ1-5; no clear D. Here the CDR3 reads CASSQLSNQPQHF. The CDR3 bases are TGTGCCAGCAGCCAACTTAGCAATCAGCCCCAGCATTTT.